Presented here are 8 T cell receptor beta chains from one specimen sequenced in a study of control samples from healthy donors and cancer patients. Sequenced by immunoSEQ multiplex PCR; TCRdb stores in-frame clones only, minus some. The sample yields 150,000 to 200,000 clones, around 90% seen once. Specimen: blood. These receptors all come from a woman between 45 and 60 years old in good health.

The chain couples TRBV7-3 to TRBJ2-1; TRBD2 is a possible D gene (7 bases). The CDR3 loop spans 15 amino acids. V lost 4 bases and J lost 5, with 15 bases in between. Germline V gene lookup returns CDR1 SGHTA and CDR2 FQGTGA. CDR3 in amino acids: CASSYGRGTNNEQFF. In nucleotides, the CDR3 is TGTGCCAGCAGCTATGGGCGGGGGACAAACAATGAGCAGTTCTTC.

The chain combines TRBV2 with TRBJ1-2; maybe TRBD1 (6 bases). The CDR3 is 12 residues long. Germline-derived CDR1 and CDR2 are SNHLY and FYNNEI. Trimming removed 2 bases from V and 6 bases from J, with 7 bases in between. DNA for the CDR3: TGTGCCAGCAGTGAATCAGGGGATGGCTACACCTTC. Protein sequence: CASSESGDGYTF.

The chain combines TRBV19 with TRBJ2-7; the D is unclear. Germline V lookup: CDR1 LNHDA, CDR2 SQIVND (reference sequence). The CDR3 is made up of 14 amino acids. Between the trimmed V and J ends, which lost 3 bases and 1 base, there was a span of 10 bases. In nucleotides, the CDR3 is TGTGCCAGTAGTATTGGTGGCAATTCCTACGAGCAGTACTTC. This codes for CASSIGGNSYEQYF.

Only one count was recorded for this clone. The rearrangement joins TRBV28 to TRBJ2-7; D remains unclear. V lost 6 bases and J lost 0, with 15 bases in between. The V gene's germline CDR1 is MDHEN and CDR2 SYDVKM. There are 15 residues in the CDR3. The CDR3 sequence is CASSETLGASYEQYF. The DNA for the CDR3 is TGTGCCAGCAGCGAAACTTTGGGCGCCTCCTACGAGCAGTACTTC.

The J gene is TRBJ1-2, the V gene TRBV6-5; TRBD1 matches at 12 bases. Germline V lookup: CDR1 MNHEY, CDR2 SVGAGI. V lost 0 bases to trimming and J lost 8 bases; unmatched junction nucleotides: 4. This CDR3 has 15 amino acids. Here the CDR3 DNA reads TGTGCCAGCAGTTACTCGGGACAGGGGGCGAAGGGCTACACCTTC. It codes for CASSYSGQGAKGYTF.

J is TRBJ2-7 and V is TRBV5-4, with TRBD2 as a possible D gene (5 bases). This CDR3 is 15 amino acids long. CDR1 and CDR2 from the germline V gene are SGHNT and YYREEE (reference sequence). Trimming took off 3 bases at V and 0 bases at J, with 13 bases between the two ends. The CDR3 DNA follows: TGTGCCAGCAGCTCACCTTTCGGGAACTCCTACGAGCAGTACTTC. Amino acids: CASSSPFGNSYEQYF.

CDR3 DNA sequence: TGCGCCAGCAGCTTGACGTGGGGGGCCAACGTCCTGACTTTC. This encodes CASSLTWGANVLTF. The chain uses TRBV5-1 and TRBJ2-6; D gene uncertain. CDR3 length: 14 amino acids. Germline V lookup: CDR1 SGHRS, CDR2 YFSETQ. Trimming removed 1 base from V and 4 bases from J, with 6 bases in between.

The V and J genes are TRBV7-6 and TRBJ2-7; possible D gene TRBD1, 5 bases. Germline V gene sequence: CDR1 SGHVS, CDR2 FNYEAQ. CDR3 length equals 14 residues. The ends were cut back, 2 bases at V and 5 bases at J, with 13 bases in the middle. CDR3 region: CASSLQGQGHEQYF. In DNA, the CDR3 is TGTGCCAGCAGCTTACAGGGCCAGGGCCACGAGCAGTACTTC.